The clone carrying this T cell receptor beta chain was seen ten or more times. As yet, its antigen is unknown. For TCRbeta, the library was prepared with unique molecular identifiers. TCRdb re-analysed the PCR reads in MiXCR, keeping a single row per CDR3 protein. The sample yields more than 90,000 distinct CDR3 sequences, 10% seen once. The sample comes from a study of T-cell reconstitution after alpha-beta-depleted transplantation in children. Regarding the study as a whole: Elevated TCRbeta diversity at day 60 was traced, in some patients, to surviving recipient T cells and thymic progenitors. Alpha-beta T cells present about two months after transplant were reported to originate from several hundred expanded graft clones.

This TCR came from a boy aged 2 to 10 with acute lymphoblastic leukemia, due to receive a stem cell transplant. Material: PBMCs, obtained before TCRalphabeta/CD19-depleted stem cell transplant.

Here the CDR3 reads CASSLQGETQYF. CDR3 nucleotides: TGCGCCAGCAGCTTGCAGGGAGAGACCCAGTACTTC. This rearrangement joins TRBV5-1 to TRBJ2-5, with a weak D call TRBD1 (5 bases). The germline CDR1 and CDR2 sequences are SGHRS and YFSETQ. Trimming shortened V by 1 base and J by 4 bases, and 5 bases separated the two germline ends. There are 12 residues in the CDR3. Variable domain in full (rest from reference TRBV5-1 and TRBJ2-5): KAGVTQTPRYLIKTRGQQVTLSCSPISGHRSVSWYQQTPGQGLQFLFEYFSETQRNKGNFPGRFSGRQFSNSRSEMNVSTLELGDSALYLCASSLQGETQYFGPGTRLLVL.